This T cell receptor (beta chain) stems from a study of Tregs in tolerant kidney transplant recipients. Produced via immunoSEQ multiplex PCR; TCRdb's table is partial and in-frame only. The sample carries tens of thousands of clones, 98% recorded once. About this clone itself: The antigen remains undetermined.

Broader study findings: Tregs expanded with activated donor B cells seemed most donor-specific.

Sequenced here: CD4+ T cells from blood, sampled before the transplant. The receptor was isolated from a human donor who received a combined kidney and bone marrow transplant.

This chain's CDR3 is CANIRTSERPGDTGELFF. CDR3 DNA: TGTGCCAACATCCGTACCAGTGAGCGACCAGGGGACACCGGGGAGCTGTTTTTT. The chain recombines TRBV27 with TRBJ2-2; a possible D gene is TRBD1 (6 bases). The CDR3 length is 18 residues. V was shortened by 10 bases and J by 3 bases, with 27 bases between the two germline ends. The germline V gene has CDR1 MNHEY and CDR2 SMNVEV (reference sequence).